This T cell receptor (beta chain) was identified in a study of early T cells in non-severe SARS-CoV-2 infection. Findings and limits, study-wide: Matching with VDJdb favored anti-spike CD8 responses (missing private and CD4 specificities).

The sample holds a few counts of this clonotype. Its target is unknown. CDR3 length: 11 residues. V lost 6 bases, J lost 5 bases, and 7 bases lay in between. In germline, CDR1 is MNHEY, CDR2 SVGEGT. Tagging with unique molecular identifiers was applied to individual cDNA molecules. TCRdb reanalysed the 5' RACE reads using MiXCR and keeps one entry per CDR3 protein. The sample yields 50,000 to 65,000 distinct CDR3 sequences, approximately 10% seen once. This clonotype was obtained from an adult who was a healthcare worker with PCR-confirmed SARS-CoV-2 infection or an uninfected control (not recorded which). Sequenced sample: whole blood. The chain recombines TRBV6-2 or TRBV6-3 with TRBJ1-2, with unresolved D. The CDR3 region is CASRMGYGYTF. DNA for the CDR3: TGTGCCAGCAGAATGGGGTATGGCTACACCTTC.